The following is a T cell receptor (beta chain) sequence with its context. Its matching antigen is unknown. Unique molecular identifiers featured in how the TCRbeta library was prepared. TCRdb redid the calling of the PCR reads with MiXCR, one entry per CDR3 protein. The sample has a few hundred thousand distinct CDR3 sequences; about 9.4% are singletons. This specimen comes from a study of T-cell reconstitution after alpha-beta-depleted transplantation in children. General study findings and limits: Diversity of TCRbeta at day 60 was high in some patients, arising from surviving recipient T cells and thymic progenitors. T cells produced anew were the main source of T-cell counts and diversity one year after transplant.

The V and J ends lost 7 bases and 5 bases, in that order; junction bases with no gene match: 9. Germline CDR1 MNHNS, CDR2 SASEGT. This CDR3 spans 14 amino acids. The chain links TRBV6-1 to TRBJ2-5, with 8 bases lining up with TRBD1. This receptor was taken from a boy in the first two years of life with acute myeloid leukemia, due to receive a stem cell transplant. Source: PBMCs, taken before TCRalphabeta/CD19-depleted stem cell transplant. The CDR3, as DNA: TGTGCCAGCACTGTGACAGGGGCGGGGGAGACCCAGTACTTC. Translating gives CASTVTGAGETQYF.